The 17 T cell receptor beta chains below all came from one sample that was sequenced in a study of shared clonotypes between healthy human individuals. Sequenced by immunoSEQ multiplex PCR; TCRdb stores in-frame clones only, minus some. The sample lists some 900,000 clones, about three quarters seen once, with about 1.5% in the top ten. Source material: memory CD4+ T cells sorted from blood. Regarding subset: CD45RA-negative fraction. These receptors all stem from a man younger than 30 in good health.

The CDR3 bases are TGTGCAAGTCGCAACAGACAGTCTCGAGAAAAACTGTTTTTT. Its protein is CASRNRQSREKLFF. This sequence joins TRBV12-2 and TRBJ1-4; the table's D call TRBD1 went unverified against the DNA. TRBV12-2 is annotated as a pseudogene. The CDR3 spans 14 residues.

This clone was recorded many times. The rearrangement links TRBV10-1 to TRBJ2-5, with 7 positions matching TRBD2. J was trimmed by 2 bases and V by 9 bases; bases with no gene match: 0. Germline V lookup: CDR1 WNHNN, CDR2 SYGVQD (reference sequence). The CDR3 is 11 amino acids. CDR3 in DNA: TGCGCCAGGGGGGGGCAAGAGACCCAGTACTTC. Its protein is CARGGQETQYF.

With regard to this clone: A read error likely explains this, since a far larger clone differs by one base. V is TRBV4-1 and J is TRBJ2-7, with D possibly TRBD2 on 6 matching bases. The CDR3 has 14 amino acids. V was trimmed by 2 bases and J by 2 bases, leaving 10 bases between them. Germline V gene sequence: CDR1 MGHRA, CDR2 YSYEKL. In DNA form, the CDR3 reads TGCGCCAGCAGCCAATTTAGGGAGGCCTACGAGCAGTACTTC. Protein sequence: CASSQFREAYEQYF.

The chain carries TRBV28 and TRBJ2-7; TRBD2 might be the D (5 bases). The V end lost 3 bases, the J end lost 6 bases, and 15 bases lay between the germline ends. The CDR3 consists of 14 residues. The V gene's germline CDR1 is MDHEN and CDR2 SYDVKM. The DNA of the CDR3 is TGTGCCAGCAGTTTCGGCACAGCGGCGGGCGAGCAGTACTTC. Residues: CASSFGTAAGEQYF.

Concerning this clone itself: This same CDR3 is encoded by further DNA sequences in the sample. The rearrangement links TRBV4-1 to TRBJ1-4, with D unclear. CDR1 is MGHRA, CDR2 YSYEKL, per germline. The length of the CDR3 is 15 residues. Trimming took 0 bases from V and 0 from J, leaving 5 bases between them. The CDR3 region is CASSQEGATNEKLFF. CDR3 in DNA: TGCGCCAGCAGCCAAGAGGGTGCAACTAATGAAAAACTGTTTTTT.

The gene calls are TRBV9 and TRBJ2-2; D possibly corresponds to TRBD2 (6 bases). The germline V gene has CDR1 SGDLS and CDR2 YYNGEE. The CDR3 spans 18 residues. Between the trimmed V and J ends, which lost 0 bases and 9 bases, there was a span of 24 bases. The CDR3 reads CASSVEALAHILHRELFF. The CDR3 DNA follows: TGTGCCAGCAGCGTAGAAGCCCTAGCGCACATTCTCCATAGGGAGCTGTTTTTT.

The chain recombines TRBV19 with TRBJ1-2, with D tentatively TRBD1 (5 bases). The germline V gene has CDR1 LNHDA and CDR2 SQIVND (reference sequence). V lost 5 bases and J 0 bases, leaving 16 bases between the germline ends. CDR3 length equals 16 residues. The CDR3: CASSRGTRTANYGYTF. The CDR3 nucleotides read TGTGCCAGTAGTCGGGGGACCAGGACGGCTAACTATGGCTACACCTTC.

With respect to this clone: The same CDR3 arises from other DNA sequences in this sample as well. The chain links TRBV10-3 to TRBJ1-2; 7 bases match TRBD1. Trimming at V came to 0 bases and at J to 8 bases, leaving 3 bases not matched to a gene. The CDR3 runs 13 residues. Germline assignment: CDR1 ENHRY and CDR2 SYGVKD. Here the CDR3 reads CAISESTGYGYTF. The CDR3 DNA is TGTGCCATCAGTGAGTCGACAGGGTACGGCTACACCTTC.

J is TRBJ2-5 and V is TRBV19; possibly TRBD2 for D (6 bases). The germline CDR1 and CDR2 sequences are LNHDA and SQIVND (reference sequence). Deletions cut 3 bases from V and 1 base from J, with 12 bases between. The CDR3 is 15 amino acids. This CDR3 is CASSIGRGGQETQYF. Written as DNA, the CDR3 is TGTGCCAGTAGTATTGGGCGGGGAGGCCAAGAGACCCAGTACTTC.

V is TRBV6-1 and J is TRBJ2-2, with 7 nucleotides matching TRBD1. The germline V gene has CDR1 MNHNS and CDR2 SASEGT. The V and J ends lost 10 bases and 4 bases, in that order; junction bases with no gene match: 9. The CDR3 has 14 amino acids. The DNA for the CDR3 is TGTGCCACGTCAAGACAGGGAACCACCGGGGAGCTGTTTTTT. Its protein product is CATSRQGTTGELFF.

This clone was recorded at least ten times. The V call is TRBV5-6, the J call TRBJ1-6; 11 nucleotides line up with TRBD1. CDR1 and CDR2 (germline): SGHDT, YYEEEE. CDR3 length: 16 residues. V lost 4 bases to trimming and J lost 8 bases; unmatched junction nucleotides: 8. CDR3 bases: TGTGCCAGCAGCGTAGCCGGGACAGGGGGATATTCACCCCTCCACTTT. Translating gives CASSVAGTGGYSPLHF.

The J gene is TRBJ2-1, the V gene TRBV9, with TRBD2 identical over 10 bases. The CDR3 has 14 residues. Germline-derived CDR1 and CDR2 are SGDLS and YYNGEE. V was pared by 0 bases and J by 15 bases, with 9 bases of the junction left unmatched. The CDR3 DNA is TGTGCCAGCAGCGTAGGTGCAGCGGGGGGGCCGTGGTTCTTC. Translating it yields CASSVGAAGGPWFF.

The chain recombines TRBV28 with TRBJ2-7, with unresolved D. This CDR3 is built from 11 residues. Germline values: CDR1 MDHEN, CDR2 SYDVKM. Trimming took off 7 bases at V and 3 bases at J, with 7 bases between the two ends. The CDR3 region has the DNA TGTGCCAGCAAGAGTGGCTACGAGCAGTACTTC. Its protein is CASKSGYEQYF.

The V call is TRBV11-2, the J call TRBJ2-7; D ambiguous. The CDR3 totals 14 residues. Germline V gene data show CDR1 as SGHAT and CDR2 as FQNNGV. Trimming removed 4 bases at V and 2 bases at J, with 12 bases between. The CDR3 DNA sequence: TGTGCCAGCAGCTCCCAGCGCTGGCCCTACGAGCAGTACTTC. It codes for CASSSQRWPYEQYF.

This clone was found once. This chain links TRBV6-6 with TRBJ1-1, with D uncertain. The CDR3 spans 14 residues. V lost 2 bases, J lost 4 bases, and 11 bases lay in between. The germline V gene encodes CDR1 MNHNY and CDR2 SVGAGI (reference sequence). CDR3 loop: CASSYQALTTEAFF. CDR3 DNA sequence: TGTGCCAGCAGTTACCAGGCCCTTACCACTGAAGCTTTCTTT.

This chain connects TRBV30 to TRBJ1-5; D is possibly TRBD1 (5 bases). The germline V and J ends were trimmed by 2 bases and 2 bases, with 16 bases remaining between them. This CDR3 is built from 16 residues. The germline V gene encodes CDR1 GTSNPN and CDR2 SVGIG (reference sequence). The CDR3 spells CAWSPRRQGRNQPQHF. The DNA for the CDR3 is TGTGCCTGGAGTCCCCGAAGGCAGGGCCGCAATCAGCCCCAGCATTTT.

The chain uses TRBV5-6 and TRBJ2-3; 16 nucleotides match TRBD2. The CDR3 totals 18 residues. CDR1 SGHDT and CDR2 YYEEEE come from the germline V gene. V shed 6 bases and J 6 bases; nucleotides not matched to a gene: 13. CDR3 coding DNA: TGTGCCAGCACGCGAGGGGGACTAGCGGGAGGGCCGGGGGATACGCAGTATTTT. Protein: CASTRGGLAGGPGDTQYF.